The rows below give T cell receptor beta chains drawn from one sample of a study of T-cell reconstitution after alpha-beta-depleted transplantation in children. In TCRdb, the PCR reads were re-called with MiXCR into one record per CDR3 protein. This sample carries around 250,000 distinct CDR3 sequences, 9.5% to 10% of them seen once, and the ten largest clones take over 9%. The specimen comprised PBMCs from the stem cell graft donor, sampled from the stem cell graft. The origin of the receptors is a human donor who donated a stem cell graft to a child with SCID. Each CDR3 is given with its conserved first and last residue. The order of the fields is V gene, clone size, J gene, D gene, CDR3 protein, CDR3 DNA. A D gene is named only where the DNA matches it firmly. Clone size is given for some rows only: seen once, a few or many times, or a class if the clone is expanded.

>TRBV2|-|TRBJ1-1|-
CASSEWEDMNTEAFF
TGTGCCAGCAGTGAATGGGAAGACATGAACACTGAAGCTTTCTTT
>TRBV7-3|-|TRBJ1-2|TRBD1
CASSLTRPGTGTYGYTF
TGTGCCAGCAGCTTAACCCGTCCCGGGACAGGGACCTATGGCTACACCTTC
>TRBV5-1|few|TRBJ2-7|-
CASSLESVYEQYF
TGCGCCAGCAGCTTGGAGTCGGTCTACGAGCAGTACTTC
>TRBV7-3|-|TRBJ1-2|-
CASSLDKNYGYTF
TGTGCCAGCAGCCTGGATAAGAACTATGGCTACACCTTC
>TRBV5-1|few|TRBJ1-1|-
CASSPITGSGNTEAFF
TGCGCCAGCAGCCCAATTACAGGCAGCGGGAACACTGAAGCTTTCTTT
>TRBV7-9|many|TRBJ1-1|TRBD1
CASSMPTGGNTEAFF
TGTGCCAGCAGCATGCCGACAGGGGGGAACACTGAAGCTTTCTTT
>TRBV3-1|few|TRBJ2-7|TRBD2
CASSALAGGFSYEQYF
TGTGCCAGCAGCGCCTTAGCGGGGGGCTTTTCCTACGAGCAGTACTTC
>TRBV14|many|TRBJ2-2|TRBD2
CASSQEVTSLNTGELFF
TGTGCCAGCAGCCAAGAAGTGACTAGCCTCAACACCGGGGAGCTGTTTTTT
>TRBV6-5|-|TRBJ2-1|TRBD2
CASSYMGFGIAGALAEQFF
TGTGCCAGCAGTTACATGGGGTTTGGGATAGCGGGGGCCCTTGCTGAGCAGTTCTTC
>TRBV29-1|few|TRBJ1-2|-
CSVVAQQTTNYGYTF
TGCAGCGTTGTTGCGCAGCAGACCACCAACTATGGCTACACCTTC
>TRBV20-1|few|TRBJ2-1|TRBD1
CSAALQGNEQFF
TGCAGTGCCGCGCTACAGGGGAATGAGCAGTTCTTC
>TRBV7-9|-|TRBJ2-3|-
CASSSLTESSTDTQYF
TGTGCCAGCAGCTCATTGACAGAATCTAGCACAGATACGCAGTATTTT
>TRBV12-3/TRBV12-4|many|TRBJ1-5|-
CASSLAENQPQHF
TGTGCCAGCAGTTTAGCAGAAAATCAGCCCCAGCATTTT
>TRBV18|many|TRBJ1-2|TRBD1
CASSPSPGTGAGYTF
TGTGCCAGCTCTCCCTCCCCCGGGACAGGGGCCGGCTACACCTTC
>TRBV10-2|few|TRBJ2-3|TRBD2
CASSTSLAGGITDTQYF
TGCGCCAGCAGCACCTCACTAGCGGGGGGAATCACAGATACGCAGTATTTT
>TRBV4-1|-|TRBJ2-1|-
CASSQDFRGTYNEQFF
TGCGCCAGCAGCCAAGATTTCAGGGGCACCTACAATGAGCAGTTCTTC
>TRBV12-3/TRBV12-4|-|TRBJ1-4|-
CASSFGWGNEKLFF
TGTGCCAGCAGTTTCGGGTGGGGAAATGAAAAACTGTTTTTT
>TRBV5-1|many|TRBJ2-1|TRBD1
CASSLAGQGGGNEQFF
TGCGCCAGCAGCTTGGCTGGACAGGGCGGAGGCAATGAGCAGTTCTTC
>TRBV20-1|few|TRBJ1-5|-
CSAMTGDQPQHF
TGCAGTGCTATGACAGGAGATCAGCCCCAGCATTTT
>TRBV18|-|TRBJ2-3|TRBD2
CASSPTSGGDTQYF
TGTGCCAGCTCACCGACTAGCGGGGGTGATACGCAGTATTTT
>TRBV29-1|many|TRBJ1-1|-
CSVAGVSENTEAFF
TGCAGCGTAGCTGGGGTGTCAGAGAACACTGAAGCTTTCTTT
>TRBV20-1|few|TRBJ2-1|-
CSARSGSSIGNEQFF
TGCAGTGCTCGATCAGGTTCCTCTATCGGCAATGAGCAGTTCTTC